The present T cell receptor beta chain was sequenced within a study of blood T cells in healthy people across ages. Study-level results: The fall in TCR beta diversity per million T cells was roughly linear with age.

As concerns this clonotype: The antigen is undetermined.

V shed 6 bases and J 10 bases; nucleotides not matched to a gene: 12. Per the germline V gene, CDR1 is SQVTM and CDR2 is ANQGSEA. The CDR3 is made up of 14 amino acids. A sample-barcoded 5' primer and a J-beta primer mix were used in a second PCR of about 7 to 12 cycles. TCRdb re-called the 5' RACE reads with MiXCR, one entry per CDR3 protein. This repertoire shows 780,000 or so distinct CDR3 sequences, about 56% found once; its top ten account for roughly 24%. The source is a man aged 40-55 years in good health. The material sequenced was blood. The rearrangement links TRBV29-1 to TRBJ2-1; 10 nucleotides match TRBD2. The CDR3 region has the DNA TGCAGCGTCAAAGGCGGGACTAGCGCAAAAGAGCAGTTCTTC. As protein: CSVKGGTSAKEQFF.